This entry lists 32 T cell receptor beta chains sequenced from one sample in a study of OX40 agonist ivuxolimab in advanced cancers. The protocol was immunoSEQ multiplex PCR, while the TCRdb copy is restricted to in-frame clones and leaves out a portion. The table lists around 72,000 clones, 85% to 90% of them singletons. The sequencing here drew on CD4+ or CD8+ T cells sorted from blood, taken in a trial of the OX40 agonist ivuxolimab. Receptor source: an adult with an advanced solid tumor such as melanoma, head and neck, liver or kidney cancer.

This chain connects TRBV14 to TRBJ1-1; no definite D call. V gave up 3 bases and J gave up 6 bases, with 14 bases separating them. The CDR3 consists of 14 residues. Looked up from germline, CDR1 is SGHDN and CDR2 is FVKESK. In DNA, the CDR3 is TGTGCCAGCAGCCACGCCTCCGGGTGGGCTGAAGCTTTCTTT. This translates into CASSHASGWAEAFF.

The chain recombines TRBV18 with TRBJ1-2; no firm D call. The CDR3 loop spans 13 amino acids. Germline loops: CDR1 KGHSH, CDR2 LQKENI. Trimming removed 3 bases from V and 7 bases from J, with 12 bases in between. The CDR3: CASSPRQLSGYTF. The CDR3 DNA reads as TGTGCCAGCTCACCGAGGCAGTTGTCTGGCTACACCTTC.

The DNA for the CDR3 is TGCGCCAGCAGCGGCGGCGGCTCCTACGAGCAGTACTTC. Its protein product is CASSGGGSYEQYF. The V gene is TRBV10-1, the J gene TRBJ2-7; D gene uncertain. Germline CDR1 reads WNHNN; CDR2 reads SYGVQD (reference sequence). The V end lost 6 bases, the J end lost 0 bases, and 9 bases lay between the germline ends. This CDR3 is built from 13 residues.

The chain couples TRBV5-1 to TRBJ1-6; possibly TRBD1 for D (6 bases). Germline-derived CDR1 and CDR2 are SGHRS and YFSETQ. This CDR3 contains 17 residues. V was pared by 0 bases and J by 5 bases, with 15 bases between. CDR3 residues: CASSLGGDTAHNSPLHF. The CDR3 DNA is TGCGCCAGCAGCTTGGGGGGGGACACCGCTCATAATTCACCCCTCCACTTT. Full variable domain (missing parts from reference TRBV5-1 and TRBJ1-6): KAGVTQTPRYLIKTRGQQVTLSCSPISGHRSVSWYQQTPGQGLQFLFEYFSETQRNKGNFPGRFSGRQFSNSRSEMNVSTLELGDSALYLCASSLGGDTAHNSPLHFGNGTRLTVT.

Only one count was recorded for this clone. V is TRBV18 and J is TRBJ1-3, with D uncertain. The V and J ends lost 6 bases and 2 bases respectively, with 14 bases between them. Germline V lookup: CDR1 KGHSH, CDR2 LQKENI. The CDR3 contains 15 residues. This CDR3 is CASSSHGGPGNTIYF. CDR3 in DNA: TGTGCCAGCTCCTCCCACGGAGGACCTGGAAACACCATATATTTT.

V gene TRBV2 combines with J gene TRBJ1-5, with D hard to call. The germline CDR1 and CDR2 sequences are SNHLY and FYNNEI. V was cut by 2 bases and J by 9 bases, with 17 bases left in between. This CDR3 has 15 residues. CDR3 DNA sequence: TGTGCCAGCAGTGAATATGAGAAGGCCCCTCGGCCCCAGCATTTT. It yields the protein CASSEYEKAPRPQHF.

V and J are TRBV2 and TRBJ2-7; 12 nucleotides match TRBD1. Germline CDR1 reads SNHLY; CDR2 reads FYNNEI. The CDR3 consists of 13 residues. V was clipped by 6 bases and J by 6 bases; unmatched bases: 3. CDR3 in DNA: TGTGCCAGCAGGGGACAGGGGGCGTCCGAGCAGTACTTC. It yields the protein CASRGQGASEQYF.

The chain is built from TRBV7-8 and TRBJ2-7, with 9 bases fitting TRBD2. The CDR3 totals 17 residues. Unmatched junction bases numbered 11, after V lost 5 bases and J lost 0 bases. Germline loops: CDR1 SGHVS, CDR2 FQNEAQ. The CDR3 region has the DNA TGTGCCAGCAGCCTCACCAGACTAGCGGCGAGCTCCTACGAGCAGTACTTC. Translated: CASSLTRLAASSYEQYF.

CDR3 loop: CASSFSGDYSYEQYF. CDR3 DNA: TGTGCCAGCAGCTTTAGCGGGGACTACTCCTACGAGCAGTACTTC. The chain couples TRBV9 to TRBJ2-7; 8 nucleotides agree with TRBD2. The CDR3 runs 15 residues. Germline V gene sequence: CDR1 SGDLS, CDR2 YYNGEE. With 4 bases clipped from V and 0 bases from J, the junction kept 6 bases outside the gene matches. The full variable domain, in which reference TRBV9 and TRBJ2-7 provide the parts outside the CDR3, is DSGVTQTPKHLITATGQRVTLRCSPRSGDLSVYWYQQSLDQGLQFLIQYYNGEERAKGNILERFSAQQFPDLHSELNLSSLELGDSALYFCASSFSGDYSYEQYFGPGTRLTVT.

This chain links TRBV13 with TRBJ2-1; 14 bases map to TRBD2. J gave up 8 bases and V 5 bases, and 5 bases lay outside the gene matches. The CDR3 covers 15 residues. The V gene's germline CDR1 is PRHDT and CDR2 FYEKMQ (reference sequence). The CDR3 nucleotides read TGTGCCAGCAGCCGACTAGCGGGAGGGTGGGATGAGCAGTTCTTC. Encoded protein: CASSRLAGGWDEQFF.

This clone is categorized as medium-sized. The chain combines TRBV7-2 with TRBJ1-1, with TRBD1 as a possible D gene (5 bases). V lost 6 bases to trimming and J lost 0 bases, with 8 bases between them. The CDR3 spans 13 residues. Germline CDR1 and CDR2: SGHTA and FQGNSA. The chain's CDR3 is CASREDMNTEAFF. The CDR3 bases are TGTGCCAGCAGAGAGGACATGAACACTGAAGCTTTCTTT.

J is TRBJ1-3 and V is TRBV28; D is unresolved. The CDR3 runs to 16 residues. V lost 4 bases, J lost 0 bases, and 13 bases lay in between. The germline V gene encodes CDR1 MDHEN and CDR2 SYDVKM. CDR3 region: CASSSTGRSSGNTIYF. In DNA, the CDR3 is TGTGCCAGCAGTTCCACTGGACGGAGCTCTGGAAACACCATATATTTT.

The rearrangement uses TRBV30 and TRBJ1-1; tentatively, D is TRBD1 (5 bases). Germline V gene lookup returns CDR1 GTSNPN and CDR2 SVGIG (reference sequence). The V end lost 4 bases, the J end lost 1 base, and 10 bases lay between the germline ends. CDR3 length: 13 residues. The CDR3 here is CAWTNGGNTEAFF. The CDR3 DNA is TGTGCCTGGACCAATGGGGGGAACACTGAAGCTTTCTTT.

The chain recombines TRBV5-8 with TRBJ2-7; 7 bases map to TRBD1. CDR3 size: 14 residues. V shed 3 bases, J shed 2 bases, and the junction held 5 bases outside the gene matches. CDR1 and CDR2 (germline): SGHTS, YDEGEE. CDR3 nucleotides: TGTGCCAGCAGCTCGCCGACAGGGACCTACGAGCAGTACTTC. The encoded protein is CASSSPTGTYEQYF. Using reference TRBV5-8 and TRBJ2-7 for the parts outside the CDR3, the full variable domain is EAGVTQSPTHLIKTRGQQATLRCSPISGHTSVYWYQQALGLGLQFLLWYDEGEERNRGNFPPRFSGRQFPNYSSELNVNALELEDSALYLCASSSPTGTYEQYFGPGTRLTVT.

This chain joins TRBV2 and TRBJ2-2; D is possibly TRBD1 (6 bases). This CDR3 contains 14 residues. Trimming took 7 bases from V and 4 from J, leaving 13 bases between them. CDR1 and CDR2 from the germline V gene are SNHLY and FYNNEI. DNA for the CDR3: TGTGCCAGCAAATTACAGGGTGGCACCGGGGAGCTGTTTTTT. Encoded protein: CASKLQGGTGELFF. Supplemented by reference TRBV2 and TRBJ2-2, the full variable domain reads EPEVTQTPSHQVTQMGQEVILRCVPISNHLYFYWYRQILGQKVEFLVSFYNNEISEKSEIFDDQFSVERPDGSNFTLKIRSTKLEDSAMYFCASKLQGGTGELFFGEGSRLTVL.

V is TRBV19 and J is TRBJ2-6, with 9 bases lining up with TRBD1. V gave up 6 bases and J gave up 1 base; unmatched junction bases: 1. Germline V lookup: CDR1 LNHDA, CDR2 SQIVND (reference sequence). The CDR3 covers 15 residues. The CDR3 DNA is TGTGCCAGTAGGGGGACAGGGTCTGGGGCCAACGTCCTGACTTTC. This gives the protein CASRGTGSGANVLTF.

Details on this clone: The same CDR3 can be traced to other DNA sequences in this sample. The gene calls are TRBV19 and TRBJ1-1; D uncertain. Per the germline V gene, CDR1 is LNHDA and CDR2 is SQIVND (reference sequence). V was pared by 5 bases and J by 5 bases, with 15 bases between. The CDR3 length is 14 residues. Written as DNA, the CDR3 is TGTGCCAGTAGTGCTTTCTCAATGGGGACTGAAGCTTTCTTT. This sequence encodes CASSAFSMGTEAFF.

CDR3 protein: CASSFRQFTGELFF. CDR3 nucleotide sequence: TGTGCCAGCAGTTTCCGACAGTTCACCGGGGAGCTGTTTTTT. This chain connects TRBV6-5 to TRBJ2-2; possible D gene TRBD1, 5 bases. This CDR3 comprises 14 residues. V was pared by 4 bases and J by 4 bases, with 10 bases between. Germline V gene lookup returns CDR1 MNHEY and CDR2 SVGAGI.

This chain connects TRBV15 to TRBJ2-3; D could derive from TRBD1 or TRBD2 (6 bases each). CDR1 and CDR2 (germline): LNHNV, YYDKDF (reference sequence). The CDR3 covers 17 residues. Between the trimmed V and J ends, which lost 2 bases and 2 bases, there was a span of 17 bases. CDR3 sequence (DNA): TGTGCCACCAGCAGACCCACAGGGAGGTCCGACACAGATACGCAGTATTTT. Protein product: CATSRPTGRSDTDTQYF.

The chain joins TRBV7-9 to TRBJ2-3; a weak D match, TRBD2 (5 bases). This CDR3 spans 18 amino acids. The V gene lost 1 base and the J gene lost 1 base, with 18 bases spanning the gap. In germline, CDR1 is SEHNR, CDR2 FQNEAQ (reference sequence). The CDR3 here is CASSLGLRTEFRTDTQYF. CDR3 DNA sequence: TGTGCCAGCAGCTTAGGGTTAAGGACTGAGTTTCGCACAGATACGCAGTATTTT.

The chain uses TRBV4-1 and TRBJ2-7, with 8 bases aligning to TRBD1. The ends lost 2 bases at V and 0 bases at J; junction bases unmatched: 3. The CDR3 spans 15 residues. CDR1 is MGHRA and CDR2 is YSYEKL in the germline V gene. CDR3 coding DNA: TGCGCCAGCAGCCAACCGACAGGGGTCTCCTACGAGCAGTACTTC. Encoded protein: CASSQPTGVSYEQYF.

The gene calls are TRBV2 and TRBJ1-1; TRBD1 agrees at 12 bases. Losses at the gene ends were 8 bases for V and 9 bases for J; bases not matched to a gene: 4. The V gene's germline CDR1 is SNHLY and CDR2 FYNNEI. CDR3 length: 12 amino acids. CDR3: CASGTGGIQAFF. CDR3 coding DNA: TGTGCCAGCGGGACAGGGGGCATCCAAGCTTTCTTT.

The V call is TRBV12-5, the J call TRBJ2-7; perhaps TRBD1 as D (6 bases). The CDR3 extends over 14 amino acids. Trimming left V 6 bases short and J 2 bases short, with 14 bases between. Germline CDR1 LGHNT, CDR2 FRNRAP. CDR3 sequence reads: CASGNGQPPYEQYF. The CDR3 nucleotides read TGTGCTAGTGGGAACGGACAGCCTCCCTACGAGCAGTACTTC.

The chain is built from TRBV13 and TRBJ2-7, with a weak D call TRBD2 (6 bases). The CDR3 has 14 residues. Germline V lookup: CDR1 PRHDT, CDR2 FYEKMQ (reference sequence). Trimming shortened V by 5 bases and J by 6 bases, and 17 bases separated the two germline ends. CDR3 residues: CASSQRVAPGEQYF. Here the CDR3 DNA reads TGTGCCAGCAGCCAGCGGGTAGCACCGGGCGAGCAGTACTTC.

The chain employs TRBV11-2 and TRBJ2-2; D remains unclear. The V and J ends lost 4 bases and 7 bases respectively, with 10 bases between them. The CDR3 has 13 amino acids. CDR1 SGHAT and CDR2 FQNNGV come from the germline V gene. Here the CDR3 DNA reads TGTGCCAGCAGCTGGCTCGTTGGCGGGGAGCTGTTTTTT. It translates to CASSWLVGGELFF.

V is TRBV6-5 and J is TRBJ1-2; 9 bases line up with TRBD1. Germline loops: CDR1 MNHEY, CDR2 SVGAGI. This CDR3 is 13 amino acids long. J was trimmed by 8 bases and V by 3 bases; bases with no gene match: 4. The CDR3, as DNA: TGTGCCAGCAGTTATCGACAGGGGGTAGGCTACACCTTC. This sequence encodes CASSYRQGVGYTF.

This sequence joins TRBV5-4 and TRBJ1-5; a possible D gene is TRBD1 (5 bases). Germline CDR1 and CDR2: SGHNT and YYREEE (reference sequence). Trimming removed 3 bases at V and 1 base at J, with 11 bases between. This CDR3 is built from 15 residues. CDR3 nucleotide sequence: TGTGCCAGCAGCTCCCAGGGTGACAGCAATCAGCCCCAGCATTTT. Protein product: CASSSQGDSNQPQHF. The full variable domain, its missing parts supplied by reference TRBV5-4 and TRBJ1-5, is ETGVTQSPTHLIKTRGQQVTLRCSSQSGHNTVSWYQQALGQGPQFIFQYYREEENGRGNFPPRFSGLQFPNYSSELNVNALELDDSALYLCASSSQGDSNQPQHFGDGTRLSIL.

The rearrangement uses TRBV9 and TRBJ2-5; 11 bases line up with TRBD2. With 2 bases clipped from V and 5 bases from J, the junction kept 5 bases outside the gene matches. Germline-derived CDR1 and CDR2 are SGDLS and YYNGEE. The CDR3 loop spans 15 amino acids. CDR3 sequence (DNA): TGTGCCAGCAGCGTTCAGACTAGCGGGGTTGAGACCCAGTACTTC. Amino acids: CASSVQTSGVETQYF.

This chain links TRBV19 with TRBJ1-4, with D possibly TRBD1 on 6 matching bases. Per the germline V gene, CDR1 is LNHDA and CDR2 is SQIVND (reference sequence). The germline V and J ends were trimmed by 4 bases and 2 bases, with 11 bases remaining between them. The CDR3 loop spans 15 amino acids. The DNA of the CDR3 is TGTGCCAGTAGTACAGGGGTCGTGACTAATGAAAAACTGTTTTTT. This sequence encodes CASSTGVVTNEKLFF.

The chain combines TRBV11-3 with TRBJ2-3, with TRBD2 as a possible D gene (6 bases). Germline V gives CDR1 SGHNT, CDR2 YENEEA. The CDR3 runs to 14 residues. The V end was cut by 3 bases, the J end by 6 bases, with 13 bases between. The DNA of the CDR3 is TGTGCCAGCAGCTTGGCGGAGGGCGACGATACGCAGTATTTT. This gives the protein CASSLAEGDDTQYF.

This chain links TRBV27 with TRBJ1-2; tentative D call: TRBD1 (5 bases). CDR1 is MNHEY and CDR2 is SMNVEV in the germline V gene (reference sequence). The CDR3 spans 16 residues. V was cut by 0 bases and J by 0 bases, with 11 bases left in between. In DNA, the CDR3 is TGTGCCAGCAGTTTATCTGGGACGGATTCTAACTATGGCTACACCTTC. It is translated as CASSLSGTDSNYGYTF.

The rearrangement uses TRBV18 and TRBJ2-2; possible D gene TRBD2, 6 bases. This CDR3 comprises 16 residues. Germline CDR1 KGHSH, CDR2 LQKENI. Trimming pared 2 bases from V and 3 bases from J, leaving 13 bases between. This chain's CDR3 is CASSPGQGDYTGELFF. For the CDR3, the DNA is TGTGCCAGCTCACCAGGGCAAGGGGACTACACCGGGGAGCTGTTTTTT.